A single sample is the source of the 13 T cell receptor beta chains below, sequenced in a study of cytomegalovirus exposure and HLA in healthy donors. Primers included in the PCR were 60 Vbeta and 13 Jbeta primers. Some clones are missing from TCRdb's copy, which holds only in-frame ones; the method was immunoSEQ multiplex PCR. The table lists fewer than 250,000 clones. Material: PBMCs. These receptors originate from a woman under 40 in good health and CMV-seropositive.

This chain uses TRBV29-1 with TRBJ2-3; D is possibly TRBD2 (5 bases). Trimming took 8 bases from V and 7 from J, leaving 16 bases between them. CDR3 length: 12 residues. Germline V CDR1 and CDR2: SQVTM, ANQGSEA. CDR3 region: CSSRTLQNTQYF. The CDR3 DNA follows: TGCAGCTCGCGGACTTTACAGAATACGCAGTATTTT.

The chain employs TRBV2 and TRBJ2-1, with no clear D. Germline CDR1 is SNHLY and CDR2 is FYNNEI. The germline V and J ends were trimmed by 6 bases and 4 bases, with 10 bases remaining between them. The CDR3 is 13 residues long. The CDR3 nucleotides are TGTGCCAGCAGAGCAAACAGTTACAATGAGCAGTTCTTC. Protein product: CASRANSYNEQFF.

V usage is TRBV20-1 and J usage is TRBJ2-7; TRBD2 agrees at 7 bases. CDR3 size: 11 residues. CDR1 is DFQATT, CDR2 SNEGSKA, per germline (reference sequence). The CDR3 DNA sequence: TGCGGGACCGGGGGGACGGACGAGCAGTACTTC. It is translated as CGTGGTDEQYF.

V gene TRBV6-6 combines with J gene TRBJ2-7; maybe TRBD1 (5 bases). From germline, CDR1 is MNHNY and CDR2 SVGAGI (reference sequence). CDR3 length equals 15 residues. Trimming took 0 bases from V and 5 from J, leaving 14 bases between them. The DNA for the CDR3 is TGTGCCAGCAGTTACTCGGGGAAGGGGTTCCACGAGCAGTACTTC. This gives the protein CASSYSGKGFHEQYF.

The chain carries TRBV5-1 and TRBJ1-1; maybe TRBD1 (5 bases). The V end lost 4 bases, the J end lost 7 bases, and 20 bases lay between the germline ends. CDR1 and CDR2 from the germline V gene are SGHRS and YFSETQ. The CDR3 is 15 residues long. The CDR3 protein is CASSLEGPSGGEAFF. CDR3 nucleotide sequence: TGCGCCAGCAGCCTGGAGGGGCCTTCGGGGGGTGAAGCTTTCTTT.

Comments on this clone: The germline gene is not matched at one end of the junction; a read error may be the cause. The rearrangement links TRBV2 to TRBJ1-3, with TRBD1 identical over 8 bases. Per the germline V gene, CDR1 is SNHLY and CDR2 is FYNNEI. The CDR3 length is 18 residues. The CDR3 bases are TGTGCCAGCAGTGAATGGAGGACAGGGTCCGCCCCGGGAAACACCAAATATTTT. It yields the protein CASSEWRTGSAPGNTKYF.

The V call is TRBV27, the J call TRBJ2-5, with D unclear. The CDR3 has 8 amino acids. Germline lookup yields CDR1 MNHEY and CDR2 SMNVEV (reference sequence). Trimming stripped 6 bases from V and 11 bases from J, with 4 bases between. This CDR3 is CASRAQYF. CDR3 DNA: TGTGCCAGCAGGGCTCAGTACTTC.

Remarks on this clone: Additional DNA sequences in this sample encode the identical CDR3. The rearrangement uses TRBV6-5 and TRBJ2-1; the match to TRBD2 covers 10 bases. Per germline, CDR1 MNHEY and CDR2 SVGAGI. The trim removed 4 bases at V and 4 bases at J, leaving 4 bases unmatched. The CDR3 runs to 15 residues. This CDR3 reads CASSLAGGLYNEQFF. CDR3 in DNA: TGTGCCAGCAGTTTAGCGGGGGGTCTTTACAATGAGCAGTTCTTC.

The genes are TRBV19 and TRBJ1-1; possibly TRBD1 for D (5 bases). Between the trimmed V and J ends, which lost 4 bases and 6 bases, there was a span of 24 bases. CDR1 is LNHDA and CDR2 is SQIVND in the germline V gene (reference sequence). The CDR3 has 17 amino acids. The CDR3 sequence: CASSTITGRGTLPEAFF. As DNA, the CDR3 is TGTGCCAGTAGTACTATTACAGGCCGGGGGACTCTCCCTGAAGCTTTCTTT. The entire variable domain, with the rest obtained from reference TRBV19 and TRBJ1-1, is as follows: DGGITQSPKYLFRKEGQNVTLSCEQNLNHDAMYWYRQDPGQGLRLIYYSQIVNDFQKGDIAEGYSVSREKKESFPLTVTSAQKNPTAFYLCASSTITGRGTLPEAFFGQGTRLTVV.

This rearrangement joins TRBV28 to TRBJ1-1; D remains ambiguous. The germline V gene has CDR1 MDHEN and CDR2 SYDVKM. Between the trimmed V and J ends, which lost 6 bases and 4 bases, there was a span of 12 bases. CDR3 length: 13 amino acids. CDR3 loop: CASRDTLGTEAFF. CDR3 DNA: TGTGCCAGCAGAGACACGTTGGGCACTGAAGCTTTCTTT.

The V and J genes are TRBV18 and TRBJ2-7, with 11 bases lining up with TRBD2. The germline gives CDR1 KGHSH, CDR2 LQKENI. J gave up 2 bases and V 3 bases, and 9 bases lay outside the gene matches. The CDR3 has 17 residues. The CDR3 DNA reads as TGTGCCAGCTCACCGGTTACTAGCGGGAGAAGTACCTACGAGCAGTACTTC. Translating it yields CASSPVTSGRSTYEQYF.

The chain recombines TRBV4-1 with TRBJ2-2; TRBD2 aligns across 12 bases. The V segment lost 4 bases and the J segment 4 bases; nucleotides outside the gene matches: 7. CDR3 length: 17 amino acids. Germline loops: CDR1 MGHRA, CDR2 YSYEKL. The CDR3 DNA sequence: TGCGCCAGCAGCCCTGGACTAGCGGGACTCACCACCGGGGAGCTGTTTTTT. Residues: CASSPGLAGLTTGELFF.

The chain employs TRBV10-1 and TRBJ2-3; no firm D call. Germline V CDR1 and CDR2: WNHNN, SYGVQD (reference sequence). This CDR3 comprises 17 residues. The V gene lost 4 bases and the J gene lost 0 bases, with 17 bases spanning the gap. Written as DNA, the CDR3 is TGCGCCAGCAGTGCCACGGTTTTGACTTCTAGCACAGATACGCAGTATTTT. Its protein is CASSATVLTSSTDTQYF.